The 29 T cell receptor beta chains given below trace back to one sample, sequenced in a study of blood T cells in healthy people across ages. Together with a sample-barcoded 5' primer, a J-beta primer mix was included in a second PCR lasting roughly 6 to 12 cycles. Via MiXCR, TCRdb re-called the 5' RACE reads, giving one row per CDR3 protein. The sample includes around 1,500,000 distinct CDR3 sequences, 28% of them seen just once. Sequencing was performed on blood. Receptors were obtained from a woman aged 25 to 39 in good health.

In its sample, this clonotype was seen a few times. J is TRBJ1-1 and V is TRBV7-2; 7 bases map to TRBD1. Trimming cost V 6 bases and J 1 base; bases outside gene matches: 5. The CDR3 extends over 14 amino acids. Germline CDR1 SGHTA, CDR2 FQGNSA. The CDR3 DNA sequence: TGTGCCAGCAGACAGGGGTCTCCGAACACTGAAGCTTTCTTT. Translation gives CASRQGSPNTEAFF.

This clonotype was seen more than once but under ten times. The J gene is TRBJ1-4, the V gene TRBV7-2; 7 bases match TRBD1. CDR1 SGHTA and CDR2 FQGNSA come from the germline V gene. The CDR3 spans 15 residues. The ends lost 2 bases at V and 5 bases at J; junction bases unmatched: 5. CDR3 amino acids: CASSLRGRENEKLFF. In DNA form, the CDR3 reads TGTGCCAGCAGCTTAAGGGGGCGAGAAAATGAAAAACTGTTTTTT.

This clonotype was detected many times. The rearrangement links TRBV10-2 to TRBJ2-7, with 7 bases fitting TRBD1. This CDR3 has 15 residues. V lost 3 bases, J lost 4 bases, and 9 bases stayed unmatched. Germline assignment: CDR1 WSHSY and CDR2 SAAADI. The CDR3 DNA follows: TGCGCCAGCAGTGAAGACGGGACAGAACCGTACGAGCAGTACTTC. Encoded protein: CASSEDGTEPYEQYF.

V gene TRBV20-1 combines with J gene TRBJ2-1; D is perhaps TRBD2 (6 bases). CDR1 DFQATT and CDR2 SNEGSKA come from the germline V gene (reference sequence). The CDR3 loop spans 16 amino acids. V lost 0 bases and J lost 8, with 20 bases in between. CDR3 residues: CSARESLLLRGHEQFF. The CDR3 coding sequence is TGCAGTGCTAGAGAAAGCCTACTTTTGCGGGGCCATGAGCAGTTCTTC.

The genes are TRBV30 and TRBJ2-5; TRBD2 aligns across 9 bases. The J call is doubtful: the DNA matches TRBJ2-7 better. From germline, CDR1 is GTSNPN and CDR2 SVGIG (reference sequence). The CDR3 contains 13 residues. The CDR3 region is CAWSSSGVYEQYF. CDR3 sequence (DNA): TGTGCCTGGAGTTCTAGCGGGGTTTACGAGCAGTACTTC.

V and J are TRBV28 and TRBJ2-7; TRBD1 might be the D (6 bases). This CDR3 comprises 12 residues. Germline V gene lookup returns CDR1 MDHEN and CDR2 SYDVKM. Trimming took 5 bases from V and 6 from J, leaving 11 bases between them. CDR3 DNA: TGTGCCAGCAGTCCGTACAGGGTCGAGCAGTACTTC. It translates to CASSPYRVEQYF.

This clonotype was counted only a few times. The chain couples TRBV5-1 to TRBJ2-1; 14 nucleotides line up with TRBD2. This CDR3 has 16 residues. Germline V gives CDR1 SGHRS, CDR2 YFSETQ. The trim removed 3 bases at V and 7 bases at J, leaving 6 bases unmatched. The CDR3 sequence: CASSSGLAGAWNEQFF. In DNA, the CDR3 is TGCGCCAGCAGCTCGGGACTAGCGGGGGCTTGGAATGAGCAGTTCTTC.

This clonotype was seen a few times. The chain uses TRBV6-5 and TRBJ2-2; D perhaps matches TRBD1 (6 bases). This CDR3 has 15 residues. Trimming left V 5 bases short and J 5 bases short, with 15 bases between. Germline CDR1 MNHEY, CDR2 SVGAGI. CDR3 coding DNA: TGTGCCAGCAGTCCCACGGGACAAACTACCGGGGAGCTGTTTTTT. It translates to CASSPTGQTTGELFF.

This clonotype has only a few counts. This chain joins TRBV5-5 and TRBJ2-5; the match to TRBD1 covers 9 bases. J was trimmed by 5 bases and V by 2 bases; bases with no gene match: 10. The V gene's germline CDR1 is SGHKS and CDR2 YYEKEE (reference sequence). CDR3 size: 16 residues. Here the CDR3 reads CASSLFQGQGYETQYF. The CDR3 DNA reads TGTGCCAGCAGCTTATTCCAGGGACAGGGATACGAGACCCAGTACTTC.

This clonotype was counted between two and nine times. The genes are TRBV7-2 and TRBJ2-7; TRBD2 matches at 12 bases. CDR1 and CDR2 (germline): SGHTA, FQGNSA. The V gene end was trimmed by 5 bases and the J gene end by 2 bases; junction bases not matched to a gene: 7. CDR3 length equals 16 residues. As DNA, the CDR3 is TGTGCCAGCAGCCCTAGCGGGAGGGCCGTTACCTACGAGCAGTACTTC. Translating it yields CASSPSGRAVTYEQYF. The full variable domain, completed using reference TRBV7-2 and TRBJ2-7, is GAGVSQSPSNKVTEKGKDVELRCDPISGHTALYWYRQSLGQGLEFLIYFQGNSAPDKSGLPSDRFSAERTGGSVSTLTIQRTQQEDSAVYLCASSPSGRAVTYEQYFGPGTRLTVT.

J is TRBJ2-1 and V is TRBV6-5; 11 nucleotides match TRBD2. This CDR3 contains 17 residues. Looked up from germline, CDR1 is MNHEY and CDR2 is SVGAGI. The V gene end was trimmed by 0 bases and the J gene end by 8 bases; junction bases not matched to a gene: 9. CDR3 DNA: TGTGCCAGCAGTTACTCTGCTAGGACTAGCGGGTTCTATGAGCAGTTCTTC. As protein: CASSYSARTSGFYEQFF.

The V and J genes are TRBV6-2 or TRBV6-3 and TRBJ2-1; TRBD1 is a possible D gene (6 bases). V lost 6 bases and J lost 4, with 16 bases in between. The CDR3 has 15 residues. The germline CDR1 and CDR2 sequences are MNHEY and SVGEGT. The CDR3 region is CASSTLGDKYNEQFF. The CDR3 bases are TGTGCCAGCAGCACCCTCGGGGACAAATACAATGAGCAGTTCTTC.

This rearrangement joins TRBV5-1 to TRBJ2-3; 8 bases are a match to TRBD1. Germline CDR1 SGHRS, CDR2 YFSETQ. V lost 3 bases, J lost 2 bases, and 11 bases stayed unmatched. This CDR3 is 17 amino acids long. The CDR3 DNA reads TGCGCCAGCAGCTCGAGGACAGGGCCCCTCTCCACAGATACGCAGTATTTT. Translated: CASSSRTGPLSTDTQYF.

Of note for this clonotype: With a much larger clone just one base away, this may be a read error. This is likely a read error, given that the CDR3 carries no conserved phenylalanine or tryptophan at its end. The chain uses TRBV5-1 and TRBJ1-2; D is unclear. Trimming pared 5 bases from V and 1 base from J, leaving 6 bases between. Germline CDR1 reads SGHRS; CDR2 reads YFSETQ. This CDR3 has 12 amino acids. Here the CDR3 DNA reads TGCGCCAGCAGAGAGGATAACTATGGCTACACCTGC. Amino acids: CASREDNYGYTC.

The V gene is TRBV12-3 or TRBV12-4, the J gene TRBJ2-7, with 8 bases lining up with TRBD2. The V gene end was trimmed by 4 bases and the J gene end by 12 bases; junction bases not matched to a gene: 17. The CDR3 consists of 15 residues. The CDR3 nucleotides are TGTGCCAGCAGTTCAGCGGGACTAGAACGGGGGACCCGGTACTTC. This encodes CASSSAGLERGTRYF.

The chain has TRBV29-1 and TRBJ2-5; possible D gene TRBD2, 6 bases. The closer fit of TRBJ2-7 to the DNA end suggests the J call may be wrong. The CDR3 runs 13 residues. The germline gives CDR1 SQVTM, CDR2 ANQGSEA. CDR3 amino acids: CSVVSDGGYEQYF. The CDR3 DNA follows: TGCAGCGTAGTTTCGGACGGAGGGTACGAGCAGTACTTC.

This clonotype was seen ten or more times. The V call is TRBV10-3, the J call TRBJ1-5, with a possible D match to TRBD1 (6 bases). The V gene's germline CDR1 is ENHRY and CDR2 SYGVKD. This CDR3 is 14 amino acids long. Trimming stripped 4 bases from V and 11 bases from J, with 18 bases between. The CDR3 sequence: CAISGQDSLVAQHF. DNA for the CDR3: TGTGCCATCAGTGGACAGGATTCCCTAGTAGCCCAGCATTTT.

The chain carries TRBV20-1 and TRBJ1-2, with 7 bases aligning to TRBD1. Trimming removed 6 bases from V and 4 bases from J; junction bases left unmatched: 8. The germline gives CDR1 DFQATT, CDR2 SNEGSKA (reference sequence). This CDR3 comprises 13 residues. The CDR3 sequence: CSAFGTEPYGYTF. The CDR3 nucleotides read TGCAGTGCCTTTGGGACAGAGCCCTATGGCTACACCTTC.

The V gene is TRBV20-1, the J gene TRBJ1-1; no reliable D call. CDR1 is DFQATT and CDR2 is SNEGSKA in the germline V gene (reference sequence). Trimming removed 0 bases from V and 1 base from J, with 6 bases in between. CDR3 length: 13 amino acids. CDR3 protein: CSARDRPNTEAFF. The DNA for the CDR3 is TGCAGTGCTAGAGATCGTCCGAACACTGAAGCTTTCTTT.

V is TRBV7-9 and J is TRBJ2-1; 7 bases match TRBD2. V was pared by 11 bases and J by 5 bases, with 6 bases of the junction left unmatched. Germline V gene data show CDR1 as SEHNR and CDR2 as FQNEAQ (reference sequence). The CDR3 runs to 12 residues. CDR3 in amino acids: CASTGGNNEQFF. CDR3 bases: TGTGCCTCAACCGGGGGGAACAATGAGCAGTTCTTC.

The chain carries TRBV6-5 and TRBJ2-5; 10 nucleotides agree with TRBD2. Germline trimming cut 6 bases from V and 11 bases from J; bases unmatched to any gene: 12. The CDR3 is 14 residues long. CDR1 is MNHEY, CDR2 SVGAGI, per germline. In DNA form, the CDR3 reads TGTGCCAGCAGGGTACTAGCGGGAACCAATGAGCAGTACTTC. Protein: CASRVLAGTNEQYF.

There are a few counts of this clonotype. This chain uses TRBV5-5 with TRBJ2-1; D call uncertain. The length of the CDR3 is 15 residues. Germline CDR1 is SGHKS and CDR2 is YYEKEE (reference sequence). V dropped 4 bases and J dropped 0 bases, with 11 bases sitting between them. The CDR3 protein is CASSTDSSSYNEQFF. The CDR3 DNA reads TGTGCCAGCAGCACCGACTCGAGCTCCTACAATGAGCAGTTCTTC.

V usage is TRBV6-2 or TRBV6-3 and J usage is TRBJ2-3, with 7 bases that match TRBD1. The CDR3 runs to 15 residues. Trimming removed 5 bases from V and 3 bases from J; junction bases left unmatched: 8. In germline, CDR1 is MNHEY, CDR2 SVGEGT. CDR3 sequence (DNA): TGTGCCAGCAGTGGATTGACAGGGCGAACAGATACGCAGTATTTT. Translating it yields CASSGLTGRTDTQYF.

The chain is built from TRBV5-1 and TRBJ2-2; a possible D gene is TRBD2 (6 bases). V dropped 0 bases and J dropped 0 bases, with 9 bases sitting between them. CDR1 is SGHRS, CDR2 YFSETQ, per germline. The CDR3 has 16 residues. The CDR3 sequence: CASSLVRESNTGELFF. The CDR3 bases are TGCGCCAGCAGCTTGGTTCGGGAGTCGAACACCGGGGAGCTGTTTTTT. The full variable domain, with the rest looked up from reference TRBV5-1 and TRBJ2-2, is KAGVTQTPRYLIKTRGQQVTLSCSPISGHRSVSWYQQTPGQGLQFLFEYFSETQRNKGNFPGRFSGRQFSNSRSEMNVSTLELGDSALYLCASSLVRESNTGELFFGEGSRLTVL.

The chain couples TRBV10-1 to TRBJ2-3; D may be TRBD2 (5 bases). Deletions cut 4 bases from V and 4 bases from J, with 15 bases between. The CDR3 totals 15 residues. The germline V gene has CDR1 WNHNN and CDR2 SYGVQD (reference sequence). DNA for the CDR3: TGCGCCAGCAGTGTGGGGTGGGGAGTCTCAGATACGCAGTATTTT. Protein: CASSVGWGVSDTQYF.

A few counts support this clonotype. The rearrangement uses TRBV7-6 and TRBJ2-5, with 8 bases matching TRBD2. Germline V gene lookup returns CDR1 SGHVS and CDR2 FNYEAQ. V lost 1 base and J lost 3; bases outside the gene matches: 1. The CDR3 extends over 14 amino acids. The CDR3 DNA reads TGTGCCAGCAGCTTAGACGGGGGGGAAGAGACCCAGTACTTC. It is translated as CASSLDGGEETQYF.

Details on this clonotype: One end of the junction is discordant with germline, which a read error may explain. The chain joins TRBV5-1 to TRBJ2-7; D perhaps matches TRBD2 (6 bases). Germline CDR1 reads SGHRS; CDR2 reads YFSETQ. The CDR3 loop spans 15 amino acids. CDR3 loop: CASSLDGGGPYEHYF. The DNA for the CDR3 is TGCGCCAGCAGCTTGGACGGGGGTGGGCCCTACGAGCACTACTTC.

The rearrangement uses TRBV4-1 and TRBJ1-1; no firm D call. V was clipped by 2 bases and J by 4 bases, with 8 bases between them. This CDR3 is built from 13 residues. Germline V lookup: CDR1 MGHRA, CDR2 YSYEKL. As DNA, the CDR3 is TGCGCCAGCAGCCAATTAATGAGCACTGAAGCTTTCTTT. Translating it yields CASSQLMSTEAFF.

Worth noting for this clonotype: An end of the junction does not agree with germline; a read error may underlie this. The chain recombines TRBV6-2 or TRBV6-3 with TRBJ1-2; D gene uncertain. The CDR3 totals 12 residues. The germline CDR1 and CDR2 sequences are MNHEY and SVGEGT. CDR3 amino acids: CTSREANYGYTF. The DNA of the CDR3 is TGTACCAGCAGAGAGGCTAACTATGGCTACACCTTC.